This record concerns one T cell receptor beta chain sequence. As yet, its antigen is unknown. This entry belongs to a study of T cell responses to AZD1222 COVID-19 vaccine. Sequencing was performed with immunoSEQ multiplex PCR; in TCRdb, only in-frame clones are kept and a portion is missing. The repertoire consists of more than 100,000 clones, with roughly 92% occurring once and the leading ten covering roughly 5.4%. Study-wide results and caveats: Nearly half of unique spike-specific TCRs reportedly avoided B.1.351 and B.1.1.7 mutated regions. Spike was spanned by vaccine-associated CD4 TCRs, which were dominant at 160-218 and 743-854. Spike-specific TCR breadth and depth grew following two AZD1222 doses.

CDR1 SGHNT and CDR2 YENEEA come from the germline V gene. CDR3 length: 16 amino acids. V was pared by 3 bases and J by 6 bases, with 20 bases between. This sequence originates from an adult in good health. The chain links TRBV11-3 to TRBJ1-2, with a possible D match to TRBD1 (5 bases). The sample here was peripheral blood, taken on day 0 of AZD1222 vaccination. CDR3 protein: CASSFRPGPRPNGYTF. For the CDR3, the DNA is TGTGCCAGCAGCTTTCGGCCGGGACCCAGGCCGAATGGCTACACCTTC.